This T cell receptor beta chain was observed in a study of human thymus T cells. Whole-study findings and limits: Gene usage (both V and J) appeared biased in thymic and blood repertoires.

Turning to this clone: Its antigen is as yet unknown.

The CDR3 contains 15 residues. The V and J ends lost 3 bases and 2 bases respectively, with 8 bases between them. Germline V CDR1 and CDR2: MGHRA, YSYEKL. Using immunoSEQ multiplex PCR, the repertoire was profiled, and TCRdb retains in-frame clones only, with some absent. In the table there are around 44,000 clones, roughly 94% of which are singletons. Serving as donors were healthy Finnish infants, each of whom was having open corrective surgery for congenital heart defects. During surgery, about 0.45-1 mL peripheral blood was drawn from four of eight donors. Source material: blood. The clonotype comes from a boy under two years old with a congenital heart defect but otherwise immunologically healthy. The gene calls are TRBV4-1 and TRBJ2-6; D possibly corresponds to TRBD1 (6 bases). The CDR3 nucleotides are TGCGCCAGCAGCCAGGGGGCAGCTGGGGCCAACGTCCTGACTTTC. Translation gives CASSQGAAGANVLTF.